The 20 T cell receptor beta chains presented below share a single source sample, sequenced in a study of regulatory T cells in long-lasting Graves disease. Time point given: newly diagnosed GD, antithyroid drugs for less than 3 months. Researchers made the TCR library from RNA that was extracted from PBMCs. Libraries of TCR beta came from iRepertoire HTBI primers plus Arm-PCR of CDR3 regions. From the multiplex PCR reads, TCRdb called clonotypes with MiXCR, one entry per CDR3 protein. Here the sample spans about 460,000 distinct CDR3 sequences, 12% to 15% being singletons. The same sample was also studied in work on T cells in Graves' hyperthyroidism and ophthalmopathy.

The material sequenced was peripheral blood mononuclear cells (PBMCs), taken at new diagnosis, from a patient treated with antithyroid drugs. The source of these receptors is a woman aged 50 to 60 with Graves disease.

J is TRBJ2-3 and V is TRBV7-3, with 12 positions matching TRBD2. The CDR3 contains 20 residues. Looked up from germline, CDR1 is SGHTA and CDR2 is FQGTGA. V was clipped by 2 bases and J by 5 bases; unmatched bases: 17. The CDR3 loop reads CASSLRWTSGTALWVDTQYF. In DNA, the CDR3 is TGTGCCAGCAGCTTACGTTGGACTAGCGGGACCGCCCTATGGGTAGATACGCAGTATTTT.

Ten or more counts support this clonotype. CDR3 sequence reads: CSALTGMNTEAFF. CDR3 DNA sequence: TGCAGCGCACTGACAGGGATGAACACTGAAGCTTTCTTT. This rearrangement joins TRBV29-1 to TRBJ1-1; 7 bases align to TRBD1. This CDR3 contains 13 residues. Germline V gives CDR1 SQVTM, CDR2 ANQGSEA. Unmatched junction bases numbered 5, after V lost 7 bases and J lost 0 bases.

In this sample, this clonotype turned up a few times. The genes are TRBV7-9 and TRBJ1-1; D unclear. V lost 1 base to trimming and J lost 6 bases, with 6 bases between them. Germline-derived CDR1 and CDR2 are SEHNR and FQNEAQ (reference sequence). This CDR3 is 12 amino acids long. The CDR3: CASSLGKPEAFF. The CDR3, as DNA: TGTGCCAGCAGCTTAGGTAAGCCTGAAGCTTTCTTT.

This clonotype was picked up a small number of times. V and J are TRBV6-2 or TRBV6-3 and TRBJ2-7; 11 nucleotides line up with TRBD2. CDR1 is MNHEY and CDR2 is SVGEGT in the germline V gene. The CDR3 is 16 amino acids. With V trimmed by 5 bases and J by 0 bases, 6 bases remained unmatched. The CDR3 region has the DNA TGTGCCAGCAGTGAAGGAGGACTAGCGGGCTCCTACGAGCAGTACTTC. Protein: CASSEGGLAGSYEQYF.

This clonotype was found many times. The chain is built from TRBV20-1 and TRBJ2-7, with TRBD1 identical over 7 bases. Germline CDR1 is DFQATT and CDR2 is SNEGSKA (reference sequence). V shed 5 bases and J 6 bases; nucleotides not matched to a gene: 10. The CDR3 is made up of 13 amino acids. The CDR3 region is CSASTGSGSEQYF. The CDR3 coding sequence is TGCAGTGCTTCGACAGGGTCGGGTAGCGAGCAGTACTTC.

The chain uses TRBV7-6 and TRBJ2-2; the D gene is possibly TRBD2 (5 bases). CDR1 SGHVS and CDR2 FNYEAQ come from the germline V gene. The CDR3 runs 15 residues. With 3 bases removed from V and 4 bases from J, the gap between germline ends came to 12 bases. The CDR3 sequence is CASSLTTGSTGELFF. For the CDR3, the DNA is TGTGCCAGCAGCTTGACGACTGGGAGCACCGGGGAGCTGTTTTTT. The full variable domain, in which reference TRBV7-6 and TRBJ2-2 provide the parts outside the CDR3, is GAGVSQSPRYKVTKRGQDVALRCDPISGHVSLYWYRQALGQGPEFLTYFNYEAQQDKSGLPNDRFSAERPEGSISTLTIQRTEQRDSAMYRCASSLTTGSTGELFFGEGSRLTVL.

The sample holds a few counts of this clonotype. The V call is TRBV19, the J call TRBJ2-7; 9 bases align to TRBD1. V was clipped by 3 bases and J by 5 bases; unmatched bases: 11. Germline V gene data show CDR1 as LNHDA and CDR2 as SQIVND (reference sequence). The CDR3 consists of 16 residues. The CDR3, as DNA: TGTGCCAGTAGTATGTATCAGGGACAGGGATTCGACGAGCAGTACTTC. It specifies CASSMYQGQGFDEQYF. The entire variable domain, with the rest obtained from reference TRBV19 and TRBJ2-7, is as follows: DGGITQSPKYLFRKEGQNVTLSCEQNLNHDAMYWYRQDPGQGLRLIYYSQIVNDFQKGDIAEGYSVSREKKESFPLTVTSAQKNPTAFYLCASSMYQGQGFDEQYFGPGTRLTVT.

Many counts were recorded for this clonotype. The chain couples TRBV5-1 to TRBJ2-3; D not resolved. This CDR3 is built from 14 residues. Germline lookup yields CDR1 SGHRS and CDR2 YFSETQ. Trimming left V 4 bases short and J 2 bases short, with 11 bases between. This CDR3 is CASSVGLITDTQYF. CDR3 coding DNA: TGCGCCAGCAGCGTCGGATTGATCACAGATACGCAGTATTTT. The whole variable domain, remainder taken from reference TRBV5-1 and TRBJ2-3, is KAGVTQTPRYLIKTRGQQVTLSCSPISGHRSVSWYQQTPGQGLQFLFEYFSETQRNKGNFPGRFSGRQFSNSRSEMNVSTLELGDSALYLCASSVGLITDTQYFGPGTRLTVL.

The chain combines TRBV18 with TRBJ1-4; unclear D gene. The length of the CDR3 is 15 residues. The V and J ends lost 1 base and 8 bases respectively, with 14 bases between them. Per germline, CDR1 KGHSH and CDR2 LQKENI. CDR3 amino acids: CASSPRSTTREKLFF. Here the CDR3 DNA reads TGTGCCAGCTCACCACGGTCGACGACTAGGGAAAAACTGTTTTTT.

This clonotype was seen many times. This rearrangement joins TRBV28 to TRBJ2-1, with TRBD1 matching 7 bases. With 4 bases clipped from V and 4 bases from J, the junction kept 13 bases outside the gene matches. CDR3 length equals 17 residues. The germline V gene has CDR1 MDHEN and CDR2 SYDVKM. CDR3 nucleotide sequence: TGTGCCAGCAGTTCAACTACAGGGGATTGGTCTTACAATGAGCAGTTCTTC. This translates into CASSSTTGDWSYNEQFF.

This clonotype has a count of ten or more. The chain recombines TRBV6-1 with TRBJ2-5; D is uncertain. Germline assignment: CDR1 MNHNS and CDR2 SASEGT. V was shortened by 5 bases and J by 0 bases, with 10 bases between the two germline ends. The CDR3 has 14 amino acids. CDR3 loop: CASSRPQDQETQYF. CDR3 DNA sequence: TGTGCCAGCAGTCGACCTCAGGACCAAGAGACCCAGTACTTC.

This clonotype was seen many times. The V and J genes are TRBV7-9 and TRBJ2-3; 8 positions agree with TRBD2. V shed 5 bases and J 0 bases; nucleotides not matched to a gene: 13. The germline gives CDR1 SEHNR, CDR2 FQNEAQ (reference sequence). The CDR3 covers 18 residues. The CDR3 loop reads CASSPTLLLAGSTDTQYF. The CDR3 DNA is TGTGCCAGCAGCCCTACCCTACTGCTAGCGGGCAGCACAGATACGCAGTATTTT. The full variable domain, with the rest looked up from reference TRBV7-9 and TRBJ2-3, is DTGVSQNPRHKITKRGQNVTFRCDPISEHNRLYWYRQTLGQGPEFLTYFQNEAQLEKSRLLSDRFSAERPKGSFSTLEIQRTEQGDSAMYLCASSPTLLLAGSTDTQYFGPGTRLTVL.

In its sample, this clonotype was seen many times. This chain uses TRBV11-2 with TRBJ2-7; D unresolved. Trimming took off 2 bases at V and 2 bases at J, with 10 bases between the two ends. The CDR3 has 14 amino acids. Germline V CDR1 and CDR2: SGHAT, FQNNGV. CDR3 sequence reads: CASSLRLGTYEQYF. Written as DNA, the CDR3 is TGTGCCAGCAGCTTACGTTTAGGGACCTACGAGCAGTACTTC.

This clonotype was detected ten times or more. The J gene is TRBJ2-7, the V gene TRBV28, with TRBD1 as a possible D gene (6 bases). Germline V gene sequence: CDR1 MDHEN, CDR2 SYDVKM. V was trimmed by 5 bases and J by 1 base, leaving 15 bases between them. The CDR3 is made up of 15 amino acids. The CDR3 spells CASSPLGGRSYEQYF. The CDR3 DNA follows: TGTGCCAGCAGTCCACTAGGGGGTAGATCCTACGAGCAGTACTTC.

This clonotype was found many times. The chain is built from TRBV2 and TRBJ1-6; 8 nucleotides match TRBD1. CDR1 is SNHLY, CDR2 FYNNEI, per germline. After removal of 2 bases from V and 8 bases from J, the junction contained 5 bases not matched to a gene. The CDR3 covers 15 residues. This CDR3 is CASSEQGARDSPLHF. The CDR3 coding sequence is TGTGCCAGCAGTGAACAGGGGGCGCGAGATTCACCCCTCCACTTT.

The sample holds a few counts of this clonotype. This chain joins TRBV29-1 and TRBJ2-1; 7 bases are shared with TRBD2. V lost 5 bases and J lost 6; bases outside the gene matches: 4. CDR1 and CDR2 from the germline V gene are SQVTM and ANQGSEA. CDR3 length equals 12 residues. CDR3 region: CSVFSGGNEQFF. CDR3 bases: TGCAGCGTTTTCTCGGGGGGCAATGAGCAGTTCTTC.

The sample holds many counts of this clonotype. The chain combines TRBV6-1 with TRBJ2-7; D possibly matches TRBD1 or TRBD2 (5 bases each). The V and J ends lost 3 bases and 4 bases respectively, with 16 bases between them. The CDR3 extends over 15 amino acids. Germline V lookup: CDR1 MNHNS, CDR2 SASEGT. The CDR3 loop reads CASSDPLRGRYEQYF. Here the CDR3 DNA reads TGTGCCAGCAGTGACCCCCTGAGGGGTCGGTACGAGCAGTACTTC.

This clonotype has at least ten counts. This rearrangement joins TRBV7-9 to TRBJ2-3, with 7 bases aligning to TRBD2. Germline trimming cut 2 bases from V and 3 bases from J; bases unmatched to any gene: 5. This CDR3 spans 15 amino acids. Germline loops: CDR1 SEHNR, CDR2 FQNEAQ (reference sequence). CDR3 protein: CASSLKGGGTDTQYF. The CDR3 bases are TGTGCCAGCAGCTTAAAAGGCGGGGGAACAGATACGCAGTATTTT.

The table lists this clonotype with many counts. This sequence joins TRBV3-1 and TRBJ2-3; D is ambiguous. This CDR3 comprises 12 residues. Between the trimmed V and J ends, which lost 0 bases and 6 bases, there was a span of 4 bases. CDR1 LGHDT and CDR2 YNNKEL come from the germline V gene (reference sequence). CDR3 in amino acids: CASSQDRDTQYF. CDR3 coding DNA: TGTGCCAGCAGCCAAGATAGGGATACGCAGTATTTT.

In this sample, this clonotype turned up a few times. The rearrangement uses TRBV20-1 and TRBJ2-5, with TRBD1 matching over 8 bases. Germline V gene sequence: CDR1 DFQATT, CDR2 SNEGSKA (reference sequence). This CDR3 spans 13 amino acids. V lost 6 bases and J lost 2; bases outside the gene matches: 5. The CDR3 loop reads CSAWDRRQETQYF. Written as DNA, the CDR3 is TGCAGTGCCTGGGACAGGAGACAAGAGACCCAGTACTTC.